The clone carrying this T cell receptor beta chain was seen only a few times. Its cognate antigen is unknown. TCRdb itself ran the PCR reads through MiXCR, one entry per CDR3 protein. The sample consists of tens of thousands of distinct CDR3 sequences, 21% of them appearing once. Trimming cost V 6 bases and J 2 bases; bases outside gene matches: 9. The CDR3 is 15 amino acids. CDR1 is MNHEY and CDR2 is SVGEGT in the germline V gene. This sample was taken from a study of molecular identifiers for immune sequencing clone quantification. Regarding the study as a whole: Reports indicate spiked Jurkat TCR RNA from one cell could be found among about a million naive cells.

V usage is TRBV6-2 or TRBV6-3 and J usage is TRBJ2-5; 7 positions match TRBD1. The material sequenced was naive CD8+ T cells from blood, with Jurkat cell RNA spiked in. Subset noted: FACS-sorted CD8+CD4-CCR7+CD45RA+ naive T cells. This TCR was sampled from a human donor in good health. Some libraries in this study had Jurkat cell RNA spiked in. In nucleotides, the CDR3 is TGTGCCAGCAGCATTCGACGGGACAGTCAAGAGACCCAGTACTTC. It codes for CASSIRRDSQETQYF.